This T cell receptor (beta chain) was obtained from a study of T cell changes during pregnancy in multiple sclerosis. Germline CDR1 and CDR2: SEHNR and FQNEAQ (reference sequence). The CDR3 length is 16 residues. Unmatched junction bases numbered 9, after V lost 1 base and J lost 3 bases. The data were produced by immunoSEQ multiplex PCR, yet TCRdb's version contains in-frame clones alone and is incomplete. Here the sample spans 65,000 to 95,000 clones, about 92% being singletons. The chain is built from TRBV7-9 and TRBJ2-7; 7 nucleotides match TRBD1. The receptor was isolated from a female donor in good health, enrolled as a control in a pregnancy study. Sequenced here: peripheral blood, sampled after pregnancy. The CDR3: CASSLEGTASYYEQYF. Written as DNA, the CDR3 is TGTGCCAGCAGCTTAGAAGGGACAGCCTCCTACTACGAGCAGTACTTC.